This T cell receptor (beta chain) originates from a study of blood T cell repertoires in COVID-19. As for the study in general: Acute and convalescent COVID-19 samples came from the United States, Italy and Spain. T cells, B-cell-depleted T cells, or PBMCs provided the cDNA or gDNA that served as material.

As processed by the authors: How many nucleated cells were present was estimated from reference gene primer amplification. Measured with immunoSEQ multiplex PCR; TCRdb has only the in-frame clones, and not every one. Clonal size and the V and J genes are those of that table, whereas D and trimming came from the DNA. The sample lists about 260,000 clones, roughly 90% occurring once. Trimming stripped 4 bases from V and 0 bases from J, with 9 bases between. The germline gives CDR1 MGHRA, CDR2 YSYEKL. This CDR3 spans 15 amino acids. V is TRBV4-1 and J is TRBJ1-4; possibly TRBD1 for D (6 bases). Sequencing was performed on peripheral blood. This clonotype was sampled from a woman in her 50s who had recovered from COVID-19. CDR3 nucleotides: TGCGCCAGCAGCCGCTACAGGGCAACTAATGAAAAACTGTTTTTT. Translating gives CASSRYRATNEKLFF.